This T cell receptor (beta chain) was sequenced during a study of shared clonotypes between healthy human individuals. Study information: CD4 naive and CD4 memory each took three plates per donor, while CD8 naive took two and CD8 memory one. Study findings and constraints: A handful of donors held about 5.1% of naive CD4 clonotypes in common.

Some clones are missing from TCRdb's copy, which holds only in-frame ones; the method was immunoSEQ multiplex PCR. The data show about 1.5 million clones, roughly 98% seen once. Healthy adults negative for HIV, lacking recent acute infections or vaccinations, served as donors. There were only Caucasian adults among the donors, and all lived in Nashville, Tennessee. V gave up 1 base and J gave up 0 bases; unmatched junction bases: 4. This CDR3 is built from 17 residues. Per germline, CDR1 SGHNT and CDR2 YENEEA. This clone appeared once. Its antigen is still unknown. What was sequenced was naive CD4+ T cells sorted from blood. Specified subset: CD45RA+ positively selected. The TCR comes from a young man in good health. The chain uses TRBV11-3 and TRBJ2-4, with 9 positions matching TRBD2. The CDR3 spells CASSLVLAGIAKNIQYF. The CDR3 DNA sequence: TGTGCCAGCAGCTTAGTGCTAGCGGGAATAGCCAAAAACATTCAGTACTTC.